This T cell receptor beta chain was retrieved from a study of T cells after posttransplantation cyclophosphamide. CDR1 is LGHNA and CDR2 is YSLEER in the germline V gene. CDR3 length equals 14 residues. The V and J ends lost 7 bases and 3 bases, in that order; junction bases with no gene match: 7. This clone was observed at least ten times. Its target is not known. Study-level points and caveats: Later post-transplant blood repertoires were often dominated by donor CD8+ memory clones.

The table came from immunoSEQ multiplex PCR; TCRdb's copy has only in-frame clones and leaves some out. Observed in the sample are more than 40,000 clones, none of them singletons. Sequenced sample: PBMCs. This clonotype was sampled from a man between 35 and 55 years old in good health, CMV-negative, and a related stem cell transplant donor. The chain has TRBV4-3 and TRBJ1-1; 8 bases agree with TRBD1. This chain's CDR3 is CASTPGQGYTEAFF. The CDR3 nucleotides read TGCGCCAGCACCCCCGGACAGGGCTACACTGAAGCTTTCTTT.